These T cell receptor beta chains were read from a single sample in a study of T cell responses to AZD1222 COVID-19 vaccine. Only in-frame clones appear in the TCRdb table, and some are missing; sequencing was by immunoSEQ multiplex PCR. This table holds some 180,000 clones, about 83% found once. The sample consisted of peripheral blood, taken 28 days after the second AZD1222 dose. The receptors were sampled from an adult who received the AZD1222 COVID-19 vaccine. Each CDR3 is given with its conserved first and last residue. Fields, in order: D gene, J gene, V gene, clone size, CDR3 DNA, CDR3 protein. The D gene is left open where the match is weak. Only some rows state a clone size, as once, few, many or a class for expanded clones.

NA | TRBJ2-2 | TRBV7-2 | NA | TGTGCCAGCAGCCCTAGGGCGCTAGCGACCGGGGAGCTGTTTTTT | CASSPRALATGELFF
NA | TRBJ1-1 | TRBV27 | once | TGTGCCAGCAGTTTGGGTTGGGGTGAAGCTTTCTTT | CASSLGWGEAFF
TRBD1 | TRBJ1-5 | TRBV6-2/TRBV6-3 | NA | TGTGCCAGCAGTACCACTCGGTACTCCGGGACAGGGGGCCTAAATCAGCCCCAGCATTTT | CASSTTRYSGTGGLNQPQHF
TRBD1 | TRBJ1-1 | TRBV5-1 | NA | TGCGCCAGCAGCCCCCTGGGACAGGGGCTGAACACTGAAGCTTTCTTT | CASSPLGQGLNTEAFF
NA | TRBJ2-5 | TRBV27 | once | TGTGCCAGCTCAACCCCCCTGACGGGGCAAGAGACCCAGTACTTC | CASSTPLTGQETQYF
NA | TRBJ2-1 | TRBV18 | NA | TGTGCCAGCTCAACGGTCAACAATGAGCAGTTCTTC | CASSTVNNEQFF
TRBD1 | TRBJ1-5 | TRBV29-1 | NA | TGCAGCGTCGACAGGACAGGGAGCAATCAGCCCCAGCATTTT | CSVDRTGSNQPQHF
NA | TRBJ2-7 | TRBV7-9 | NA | TGTGCCAGCAGCCCCGGAGGCGGATCCTACGAGCAGTACTTC | CASSPGGGSYEQYF
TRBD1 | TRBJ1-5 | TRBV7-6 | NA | TGTGCCAGCAGCTTAGGAGAACAGGGGGGCAATCAGCCCCAGCATTTT | CASSLGEQGGNQPQHF
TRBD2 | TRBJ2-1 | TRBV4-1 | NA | TGCGCCAGTTCCCTAGCGGGGGGGGACGGTAATGAGCAGTTCTTC | CASSLAGGDGNEQFF
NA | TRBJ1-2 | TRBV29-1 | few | TGCAGCGTTGACGGAGGTCTAAACTATGGCTACACCTTC | CSVDGGLNYGYTF
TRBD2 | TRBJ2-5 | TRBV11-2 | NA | TGTGCCAGCAGCCGAACCTCAGCGGGGAAAGAGACCCAGTACTTC | CASSRTSAGKETQYF
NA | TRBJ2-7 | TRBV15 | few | TGTGCCACCAGCCCACGGATCAACTACGAGCAGTACTTC | CATSPRINYEQYF
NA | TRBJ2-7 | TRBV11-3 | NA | TGTGCCAGCAGCCCTAGCCCAGGTGTCGAGCAGTACTTC | CASSPSPGVEQYF
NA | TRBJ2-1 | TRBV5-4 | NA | TGTGCCAGCAGCCGGGGCTCACTTCGCGGGAACAATGAGCAGTTCTTC | CASSRGSLRGNNEQFF
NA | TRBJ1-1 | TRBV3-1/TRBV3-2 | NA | TGTGCCAGCAGCCAGTGGGTGAACACTGAAGCTTTCTTT | CASSQWVNTEAFF
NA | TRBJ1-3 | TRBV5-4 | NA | TGTGCCAGCAGCTCGCCCGGCGGAAACACCATATATTTT | CASSSPGGNTIYF
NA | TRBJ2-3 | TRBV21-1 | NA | TGTGCCAGCAGCAAAGGAGGTCCAGCCTATCGGCGCACAGATACGCAGTATTTT | CASSKGGPAYRRTDTQYF
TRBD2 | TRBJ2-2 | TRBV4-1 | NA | TGCGCCAGCAGCCTCGGACTAGACACCGGGGAGCTGTTTTTT | CASSLGLDTGELFF
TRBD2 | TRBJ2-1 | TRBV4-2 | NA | TGTGCCAGCAGCCTTAGCGGGGGGGGAGATAGTGAGCAGTTCTTC | CASSLSGGGDSEQFF
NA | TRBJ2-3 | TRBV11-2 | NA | TGTGCCAGCAGCTGGGGGTGGAGGGGCACAGATACGCAGTATTTT | CASSWGWRGTDTQYF
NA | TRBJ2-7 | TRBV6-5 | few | TGTGCCAGCAGGGGTAACGCCGAGTACTTC | CASRGNAEYF
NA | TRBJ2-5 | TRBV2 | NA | TGTGCCAGCAGGTGGGGCTTGGAGACCCAGTACTTC | CASRWGLETQYF
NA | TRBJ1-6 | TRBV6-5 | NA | TGTGCCAGCAGTTACTCGGGGAGGAATTCACCCCTCCACTTT | CASSYSGRNSPLHF
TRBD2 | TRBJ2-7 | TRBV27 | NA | TGTGCCAGCAAGGGGTCGGGGGGGTCCTACGAGCAGTACTTC | CASKGSGGSYEQYF
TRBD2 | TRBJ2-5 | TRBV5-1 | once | TGCGCCAGCAGCTTGCCACTAGCGGGGGCAGAGACCCAGTACTTC | CASSLPLAGAETQYF
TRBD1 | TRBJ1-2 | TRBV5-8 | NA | TGTGCCAGCAGTCTGCTCAACTTACAGGGGGCGTTGGGTGGCTACACCTTC | CASSLLNLQGALGGYTF
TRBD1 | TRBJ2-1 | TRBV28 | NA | TGTGCCAGCAGTTTGGTGACAGGGGGAAGAAATGAGCAGTTCTTC | CASSLVTGGRNEQFF
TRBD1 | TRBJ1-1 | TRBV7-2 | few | TGTGCCAGCAGCCCGGGACAGCTGAACACTGAAGCTTTCTTT | CASSPGQLNTEAFF
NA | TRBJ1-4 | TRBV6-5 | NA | TGTGCCAGCACCAAAGCAGGGGCGAAGGAAAAACTGTTTTTT | CASTKAGAKEKLFF
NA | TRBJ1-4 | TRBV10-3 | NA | TGTGCCATCAGTGAGTACAATGAAAAACTGTTTTTT | CAISEYNEKLFF
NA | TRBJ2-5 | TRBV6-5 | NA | TGTGCCAGCAGTTACGCCAGAGGTGGAGGGGAGACCCAGTACTTC | CASSYARGGGETQYF
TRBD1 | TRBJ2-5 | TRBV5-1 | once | TGCGCCAGCAGCTTGAGAGGGACAGGTGAAGAGACCCAGTACTTC | CASSLRGTGEETQYF
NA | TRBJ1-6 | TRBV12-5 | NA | TGTGCTAGTGGTTCCGATATAGCACCCCTCCACTTT | CASGSDIAPLHF